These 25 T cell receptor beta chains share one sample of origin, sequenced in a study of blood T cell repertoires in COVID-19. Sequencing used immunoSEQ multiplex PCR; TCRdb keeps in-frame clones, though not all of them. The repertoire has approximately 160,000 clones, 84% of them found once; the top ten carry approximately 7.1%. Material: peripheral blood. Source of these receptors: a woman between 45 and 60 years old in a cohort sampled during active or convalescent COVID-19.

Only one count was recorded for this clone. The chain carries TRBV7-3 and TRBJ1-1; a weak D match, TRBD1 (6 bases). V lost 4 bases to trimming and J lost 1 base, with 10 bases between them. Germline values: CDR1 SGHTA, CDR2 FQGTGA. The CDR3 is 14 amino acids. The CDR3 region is CASSSGHSNTEAFF. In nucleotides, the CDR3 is TGTGCCAGCAGCTCGGGACACTCGAACACTGAAGCTTTCTTT.

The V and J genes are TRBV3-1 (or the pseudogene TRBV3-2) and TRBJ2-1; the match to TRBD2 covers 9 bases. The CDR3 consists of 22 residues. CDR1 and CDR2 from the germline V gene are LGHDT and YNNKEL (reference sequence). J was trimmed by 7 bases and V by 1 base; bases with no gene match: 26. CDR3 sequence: CASSQAPRISGGTSESGNEQFF. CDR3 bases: TGTGCCAGCAGCCAAGCACCGAGAATTAGCGGGGGAACAAGTGAGAGTGGTAATGAGCAGTTCTTC.

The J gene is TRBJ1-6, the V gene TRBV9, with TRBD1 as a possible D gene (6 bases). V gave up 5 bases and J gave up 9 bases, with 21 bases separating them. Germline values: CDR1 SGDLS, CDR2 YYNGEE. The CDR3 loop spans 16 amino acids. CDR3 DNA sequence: TGTGCCAGCAGTGATAAAGAGGGGGGGCTCAGTTCACCCCTCCACTTT. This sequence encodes CASSDKEGGLSSPLHF.

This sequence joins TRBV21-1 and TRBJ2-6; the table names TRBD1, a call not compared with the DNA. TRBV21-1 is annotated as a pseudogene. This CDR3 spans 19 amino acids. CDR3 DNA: TGTGCCAGCAGCAGAGACCGGGACAGGGATCCCTCTGGGGCCAACGTCCTGACTTTC. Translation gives CASSRDRDRDPSGANVLTF.

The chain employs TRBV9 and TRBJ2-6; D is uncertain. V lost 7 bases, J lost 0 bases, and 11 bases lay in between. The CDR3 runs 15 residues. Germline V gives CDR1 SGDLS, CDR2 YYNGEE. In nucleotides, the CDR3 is TGTGCCAGCGATCCGGGTTCCTCTGGGGCCAACGTCCTGACTTTC. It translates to CASDPGSSGANVLTF.

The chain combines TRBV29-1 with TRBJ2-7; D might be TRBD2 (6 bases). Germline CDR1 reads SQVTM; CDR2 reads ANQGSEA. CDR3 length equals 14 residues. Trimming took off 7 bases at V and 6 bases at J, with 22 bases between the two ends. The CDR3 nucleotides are TGCAGCGCCGTGACCCCTAATAAGGAGGGCGAGCAGTACTTC. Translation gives CSAVTPNKEGEQYF.

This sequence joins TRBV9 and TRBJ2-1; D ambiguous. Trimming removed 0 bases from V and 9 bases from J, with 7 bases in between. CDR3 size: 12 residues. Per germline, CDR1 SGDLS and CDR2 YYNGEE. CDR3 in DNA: TGTGCCAGCAGCGTAGTCGGTTTTGAGCAGTTCTTC. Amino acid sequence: CASSVVGFEQFF.

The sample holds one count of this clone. The CDR3 DNA follows: TGTGCCAGCAGCGTAGTCGGGGTCCCCAACCACCAATACTATGGCTACACCTTC. It translates to CASSVVGVPNHQYYGYTF. The gene calls are TRBV9 and TRBJ1-2; D not resolved. The CDR3 length is 18 residues. Germline-derived CDR1 and CDR2 are SGDLS and YYNGEE. Trimming left V 0 bases short and J 3 bases short, with 21 bases between.

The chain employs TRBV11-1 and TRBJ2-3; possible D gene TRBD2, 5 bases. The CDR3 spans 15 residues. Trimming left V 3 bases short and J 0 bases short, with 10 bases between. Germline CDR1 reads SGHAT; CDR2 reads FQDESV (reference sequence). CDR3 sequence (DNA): TGTGCCAGCAGCTTCGGAGCGGCGAGCACAGATACGCAGTATTTT. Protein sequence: CASSFGAASTDTQYF.

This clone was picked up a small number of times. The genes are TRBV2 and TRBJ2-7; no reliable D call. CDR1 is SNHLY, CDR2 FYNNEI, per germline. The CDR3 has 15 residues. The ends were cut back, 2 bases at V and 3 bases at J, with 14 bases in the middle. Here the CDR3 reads CASSELAIFFYEQYF. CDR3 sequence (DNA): TGTGCCAGCAGTGAATTGGCAATCTTCTTCTACGAGCAGTACTTC. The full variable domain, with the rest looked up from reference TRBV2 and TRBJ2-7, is EPEVTQTPSHQVTQMGQEVILRCVPISNHLYFYWYRQILGQKVEFLVSFYNNEISEKSEIFDDQFSVERPDGSNFTLKIRSTKLEDSAMYFCASSELAIFFYEQYFGPGTRLTVT.

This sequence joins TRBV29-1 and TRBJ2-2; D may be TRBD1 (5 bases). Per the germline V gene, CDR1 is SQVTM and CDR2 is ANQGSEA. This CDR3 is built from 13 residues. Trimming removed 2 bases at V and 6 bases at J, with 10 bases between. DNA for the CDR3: TGCAGCGTTGAAAAGGGGTCCCCCGGGGAGCTGTTTTTT. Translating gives CSVEKGSPGELFF.

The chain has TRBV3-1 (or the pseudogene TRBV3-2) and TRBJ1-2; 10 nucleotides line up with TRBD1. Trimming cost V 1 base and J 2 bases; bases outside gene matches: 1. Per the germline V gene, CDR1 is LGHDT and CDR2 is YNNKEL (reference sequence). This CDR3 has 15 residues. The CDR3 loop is CASSQGQGANYGYTF. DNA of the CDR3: TGTGCCAGCAGCCAAGGACAGGGGGCCAACTATGGCTACACCTTC.

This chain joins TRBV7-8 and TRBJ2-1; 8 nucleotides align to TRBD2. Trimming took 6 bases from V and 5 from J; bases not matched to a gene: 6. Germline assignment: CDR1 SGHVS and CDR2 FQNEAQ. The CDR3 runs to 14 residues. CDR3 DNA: TGTGCCAGCAGTCGTGGACTAGCCCACAATGAGCAGTTCTTC. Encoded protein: CASSRGLAHNEQFF.

In nucleotides, the CDR3 is TGTGCCAGCAGTCCACTACAGGGTATCAACTACGAGCAGTACTTC. Translation gives CASSPLQGINYEQYF. The rearrangement links TRBV6-5 to TRBJ2-7, with D possibly TRBD1 on 6 matching bases. CDR3 size: 15 residues. V was clipped by 5 bases and J by 3 bases, with 17 bases between them. Germline V lookup: CDR1 MNHEY, CDR2 SVGAGI.

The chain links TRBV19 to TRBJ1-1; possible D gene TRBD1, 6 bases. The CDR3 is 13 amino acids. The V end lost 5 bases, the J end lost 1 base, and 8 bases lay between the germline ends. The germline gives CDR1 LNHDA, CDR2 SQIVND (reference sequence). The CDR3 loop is CASSSGQNTEAFF. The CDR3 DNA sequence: TGTGCCAGTAGTTCGGGACAGAACACTGAAGCTTTCTTT. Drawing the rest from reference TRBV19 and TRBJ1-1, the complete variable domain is DGGITQSPKYLFRKEGQNVTLSCEQNLNHDAMYWYRQDPGQGLRLIYYSQIVNDFQKGDIAEGYSVSREKKESFPLTVTSAQKNPTAFYLCASSSGQNTEAFFGQGTRLTVV.

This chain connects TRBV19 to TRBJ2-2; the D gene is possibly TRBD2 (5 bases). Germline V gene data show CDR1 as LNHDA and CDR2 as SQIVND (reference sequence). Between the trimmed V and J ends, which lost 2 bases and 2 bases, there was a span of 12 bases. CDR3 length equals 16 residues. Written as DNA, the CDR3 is TGTGCCAGTAGTATACGGGCGGGCGGAAACACCGGGGAGCTGTTTTTT. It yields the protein CASSIRAGGNTGELFF.

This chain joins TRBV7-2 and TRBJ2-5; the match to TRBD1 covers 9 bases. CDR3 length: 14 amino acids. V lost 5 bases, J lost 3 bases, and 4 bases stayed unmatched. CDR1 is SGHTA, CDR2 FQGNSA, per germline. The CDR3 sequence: CASSPRQGEETQYF. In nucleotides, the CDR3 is TGTGCCAGCAGCCCGCGACAGGGGGAAGAGACCCAGTACTTC.

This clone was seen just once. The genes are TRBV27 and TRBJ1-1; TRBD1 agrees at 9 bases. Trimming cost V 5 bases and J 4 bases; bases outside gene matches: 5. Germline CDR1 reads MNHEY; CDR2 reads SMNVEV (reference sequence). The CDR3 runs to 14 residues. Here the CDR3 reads CASSRDRVSTEAFF. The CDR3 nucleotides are TGTGCCAGCAGTAGGGACAGGGTAAGCACTGAAGCTTTCTTT.

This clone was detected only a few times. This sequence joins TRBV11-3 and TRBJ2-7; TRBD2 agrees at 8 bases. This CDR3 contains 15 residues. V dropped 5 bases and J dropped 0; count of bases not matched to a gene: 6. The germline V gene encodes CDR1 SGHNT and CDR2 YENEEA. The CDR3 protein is CASSPRAGGSYEQYF. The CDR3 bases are TGTGCCAGCAGCCCCCGTGCGGGGGGCTCCTACGAGCAGTACTTC.

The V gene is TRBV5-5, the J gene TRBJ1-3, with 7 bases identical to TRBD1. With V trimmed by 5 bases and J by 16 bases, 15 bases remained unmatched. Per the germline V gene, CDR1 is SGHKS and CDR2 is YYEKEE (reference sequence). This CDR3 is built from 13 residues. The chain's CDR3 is CASRGVDRDGMYF. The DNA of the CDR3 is TGTGCCAGCAGGGGGGTCGACAGGGATGGGATGTATTTT.

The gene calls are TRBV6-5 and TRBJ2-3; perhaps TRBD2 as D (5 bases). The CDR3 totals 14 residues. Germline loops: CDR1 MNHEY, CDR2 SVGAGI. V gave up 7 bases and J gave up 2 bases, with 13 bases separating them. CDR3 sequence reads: CASKLGTDTDTQYF. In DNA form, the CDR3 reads TGTGCCAGCAAACTAGGTACAGACACAGATACGCAGTATTTT.

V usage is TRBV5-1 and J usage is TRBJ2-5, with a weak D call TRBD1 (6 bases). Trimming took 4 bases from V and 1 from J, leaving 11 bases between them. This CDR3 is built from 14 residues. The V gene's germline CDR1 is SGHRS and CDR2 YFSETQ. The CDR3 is CASSQQGSQETQYF. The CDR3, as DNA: TGCGCCAGCAGCCAACAGGGCAGCCAAGAGACCCAGTACTTC.

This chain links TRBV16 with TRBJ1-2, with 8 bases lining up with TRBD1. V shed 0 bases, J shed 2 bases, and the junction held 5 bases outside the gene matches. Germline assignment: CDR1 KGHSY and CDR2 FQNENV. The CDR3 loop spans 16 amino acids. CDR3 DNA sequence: TGTGCCAGCAGCCAATCTGACAGGGGACAGAACTATGGCTACACCTTC. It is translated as CASSQSDRGQNYGYTF. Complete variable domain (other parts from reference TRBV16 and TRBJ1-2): GEEVAQTPKHLVRGEGQKAKLYCAPIKGHSYVFWYQQVLKNEFKFLISFQNENVFDETGMPKERFSAKCLPNSPCSLEIQATKLEDSAVYFCASSQSDRGQNYGYTFGSGTRLTVV.

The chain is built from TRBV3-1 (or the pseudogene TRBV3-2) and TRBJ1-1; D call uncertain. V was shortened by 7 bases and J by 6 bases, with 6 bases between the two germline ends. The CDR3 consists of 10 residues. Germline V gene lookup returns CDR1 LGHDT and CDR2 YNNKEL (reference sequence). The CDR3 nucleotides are TGTGCCAGCACCTTTCCTGAAGCTTTCTTT. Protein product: CASTFPEAFF.

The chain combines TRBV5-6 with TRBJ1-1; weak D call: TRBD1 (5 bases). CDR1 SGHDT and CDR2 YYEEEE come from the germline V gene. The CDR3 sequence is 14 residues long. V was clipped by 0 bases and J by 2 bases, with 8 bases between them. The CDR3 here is CASSLGRGNTEAFF. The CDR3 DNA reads TGTGCCAGCAGCTTGGGTAGGGGTAACACTGAAGCTTTCTTT.